Listed below are T cell receptor beta chains from one sample, sequenced in a study of blood T cell repertoires in COVID-19. Sequencing was performed with immunoSEQ multiplex PCR; in TCRdb, only in-frame clones are kept and a portion is missing. The sample lists more than 110,000 clones; more than 70% were seen once. Sequenced input: PBMCs or T cells enriched from blood (not recorded which). The receptor set was obtained from a man aged 40-55 years with acute COVID-19. Both conserved end residues are part of each CDR3. Fields, in order: D gene, clone size, J gene, V gene, CDR3 DNA, CDR3 protein. The D gene is left open where the match is weak. Clone size is stated in some rows and not others, as once, few, many or a class when expanded.

NA,NA,TRBJ1-1,TRBV19,TGTGCCAGTAGTACGCGTGGGGGCCACCCCGGAGAAGCTTTCTTT,CASSTRGGHPGEAFF
TRBD1,NA,TRBJ2-7,TRBV7-9,TGTGCCAGCAGCTTAATGACAGGGGGAGGGTACGAGCAGTACTTC,CASSLMTGGGYEQYF
TRBD2,NA,TRBJ2-1,TRBV7-9,TGTGCCAGCAGCTTTCTAGCGGGGGCACCTAATGAGCAGTTCTTC,CASSFLAGAPNEQFF
TRBD1,NA,TRBJ2-7,TRBV6-1,TGTGCCAGCAGTGAAGGGGGACAGTCCTACGAGCAGTACTTC,CASSEGGQSYEQYF
NA,NA,TRBJ1-5,TRBV5-1,TGCGCCAGCAGCTTGGACGGGGTGGGATATCAGCCCCAGCATTTT,CASSLDGVGYQPQHF
NA,NA,TRBJ2-5,TRBV5-1,TGCGCCAGCAGCTCCGGGTCCGGGAGCCAAGAGACCCAGTACTTC,CASSSGSGSQETQYF
NA,once,TRBJ1-1,TRBV28,TGTGCCAGCAGAACAGGGATGAACACTGAAGCTTTCTTT,CASRTGMNTEAFF
NA,NA,TRBJ1-2,TRBV28,TGTGCCAGCAGTCTAGGGGTAAGGCGAAACTATGGCTACACCTTC,CASSLGVRRNYGYTF
TRBD1,NA,TRBJ2-7,TRBV4-1,TGCGCCAGCAGCCAAGATTTTCCGGACAGGCTCTTGCACGAGCAGTACTTC,CASSQDFPDRLLHEQYF
NA,few,TRBJ2-5,TRBV5-1,TGCGCCAGCGCTCGGGGGAGTCGGGAGACCCAGTACTTC,CASARGSRETQYF
TRBD1,NA,TRBJ2-2,TRBV4-1,TGCGCCAGCAGCCACACCGGGACAGTCACCGGGGAGCTGTTTTTT,CASSHTGTVTGELFF
NA,NA,TRBJ2-2,TRBV28,TGTGCCAGCAGCTTCCCGGCAGGTCGCACCGGGGAGCTGTTTTTT,CASSFPAGRTGELFF
NA,NA,TRBJ1-2,TRBV25-1,TGTGCCAGCAGTGACCAGCGAGGGTATGGCTACACCTTC,CASSDQRGYGYTF
TRBD2,once,TRBJ2-3,TRBV2,TGTGCCAGCAGGGGGGGACTAGCGGCGACAGATACGCAGTATTTT,CASRGGLAATDTQYF
TRBD2,few,TRBJ2-2,TRBV5-4,TGTGCCAGCAGCTTGGGGGGAGGGACCGGGGAGCTGTTTTTT,CASSLGGGTGELFF
NA,NA,TRBJ2-1,TRBV28,TGTGCCAGCAGTTCCCCCCCGCAGGCCGGCTCCTACAATGAGCAGTTCTTC,CASSSPPQAGSYNEQFF
NA,NA,TRBJ1-6,TRBV9,TGTGCCAGCAGCGTAGATGTGGGAACGGCGGGGGCCCTCCACTTT,CASSVDVGTAGALHF
TRBD1,NA,TRBJ2-1,TRBV9,TGTGCCAGCAGCGTAGTGGGGACAGGGTACAATGAGCAGTTCTTC,CASSVVGTGYNEQFF
TRBD1,NA,TRBJ1-1,TRBV12-3/TRBV12-4,TGTGCCAGCAGTTTCGACAGGGCTGAAGCTTTCTTT,CASSFDRAEAFF
NA,NA,TRBJ1-4,TRBV19,TGTGCCTCTCAAGGGGCCACCCTCGGGGAAAAACTGTTTTTT,CASQGATLGEKLFF
TRBD2,once,TRBJ2-7,TRBV20-1,TGCAGTGCTAGTGGTAGCGGGGAAGGGGAGCAGTACTTC,CSASGSGEGEQYF
NA,NA,TRBJ2-1,TRBV5-1,TGCGCCAGCAGCCCGTCCTACTCCTACAATGAGCAGTTCTTC,CASSPSYSYNEQFF
TRBD2,NA,TRBJ2-1,TRBV7-2,TGTGCCAGCAGCTTAGTCAGCGGGAGGGTCAATGAGCAGTTCTTC,CASSLVSGRVNEQFF
TRBD1,NA,TRBJ1-1,TRBV11-2,TGTGCCAGCAGCTCCTGGACAGGGGGCATCGGTGAAGCTTTCTTT,CASSSWTGGIGEAFF
TRBD1,NA,TRBJ2-1,TRBV7-9,TGTGCCAGCAGCCGAAGACAGGGGCGCAACAATGAGCAGTTCTTC,CASSRRQGRNNEQFF
NA,NA,TRBJ2-1,TRBV5-1,TGCGCCAGCAGCCGACAGGCTAGCTCCTACAATGAGCAGTTCTTC,CASSRQASSYNEQFF
TRBD2,NA,TRBJ2-5,TRBV5-7,TGTGCCAGCAGCTTGCTAGCGGGAGCTCAAGAGACCCAGTACTTC,CASSLLAGAQETQYF
TRBD2,few,TRBJ2-7,TRBV13,TGTGCCAGCAGCTCCGGGATAGCGGGGTACTACGAGCAGTACTTC,CASSSGIAGYYEQYF
NA,NA,TRBJ1-1,TRBV27,TGTGCCAGCAGTTATTACGCTAACGTTGCGGTGAACACTGAAGCTTTCTTT,CASSYYANVAVNTEAFF
TRBD2,NA,TRBJ2-5,TRBV5-4,TGTGCCAGCAGCCTCCTGACTAGCAGGGAGACCCAGTACTTC,CASSLLTSRETQYF
NA,medium-sized,TRBJ1-3,TRBV28,TGTGCCAGCAGTCTCGAGTTGGGGGGGGTCACCATATATTTT,CASSLELGGVTIYF
NA,NA,TRBJ2-4,TRBV6-5,TGTGCCACCCGAGGAACTTCCAAAAACATTCAGTACTTC,CATRGTSKNIQYF
TRBD2,NA,TRBJ2-7,TRBV11-2,TGTGCCAGCAGCTTAGAATCCGCTAGCGGGAGAGGTGAGCAGTACTTC,CASSLESASGRGEQYF
TRBD2,NA,TRBJ2-2,TRBV19,TGTGCCAGTAGTATCCTGAGACTAGCGGGAAGTGGCGGGGAGCTGTTTTTT,CASSILRLAGSGGELFF
TRBD1,NA,TRBJ1-6,TRBV4-1,TGCGCCAGCAGCCAACCCCGACAGGGTCTGCGGCCCCTCCACTTT,CASSQPRQGLRPLHF
NA,NA,TRBJ1-2,TRBV7-8,TGTGCCAGCAGCACGACAGTGTATTACTATGGCTACACCTTC,CASSTTVYYYGYTF
TRBD1,NA,TRBJ2-2,TRBV5-5,TGTGCCAGCAGCAGGACAGGAATGAACACCGGGGAGCTGTTTTTT,CASSRTGMNTGELFF
TRBD2,few,TRBJ2-1,TRBV2,TGTGCCAGCGGCCCCCTCGGGACTAGCTATGAGCAGTTCTTC,CASGPLGTSYEQFF
TRBD1,few,TRBJ1-2,TRBV2,TGTGCCAGCAGTGTCTTTCGGACAGGGCCTTATGGCTACACCTTC,CASSVFRTGPYGYTF
TRBD2,once,TRBJ2-3,TRBV11-2,TGTGCCAGCAGCTTAGTAGGCAACGGGGGGGATACGCAGTATTTT,CASSLVGNGGDTQYF
TRBD1,NA,TRBJ2-2,TRBV4-3,TGCGCCAGCAGCCATCGACAGGGTAGCGGGGAGCTGTTTTTT,CASSHRQGSGELFF
TRBD1,NA,TRBJ2-5,TRBV7-2,TGTGCCAGCAGCCTTACTGGGACAGATCAAGAGACCCAGTACTTC,CASSLTGTDQETQYF
TRBD2,NA,TRBJ2-3,TRBV3-1/TRBV3-2,TGTGCCAGCAGCCAAGATTTAGCGGGAAGAAATACAGATACGCAGTATTTT,CASSQDLAGRNTDTQYF
NA,NA,TRBJ1-1,TRBV30,TGTGCCTGGGCTCAGGTGAACACTGAAGCTTTCTTT,CAWAQVNTEAFF
NA,NA,TRBJ2-7,TRBV4-2,TGTGCCAGCAGCCAAGATCAGGTTCGTTCCGTCGAGCAGTACTTC,CASSQDQVRSVEQYF
TRBD1,NA,TRBJ1-2,TRBV10-3,TGTGCCATCAGAGGGACAGGGCCCTATGGCTACACCTTC,CAIRGTGPYGYTF
TRBD1,few,TRBJ2-7,TRBV29-1,TGCAGCGTGGGACAGGGAGGCGAGCAGTACTTC,CSVGQGGEQYF
NA,NA,TRBJ1-5,TRBV7-2,TGTGCCAGCAGCTTAGCCGCAGGTCCGGATCAGCCCCAGCATTTT,CASSLAAGPDQPQHF
NA,NA,TRBJ2-3,TRBV9,TGTGCCAGCAGCGTAGGGAGTTTTACAGATACGCAGTATTTT,CASSVGSFTDTQYF